This T cell receptor beta chain was captured by sequencing in a study of blood T cell repertoires in COVID-19. Measured with immunoSEQ multiplex PCR; TCRdb has only the in-frame clones, and not every one. The sample includes about 220,000 clones, around 89% of them seen just once. Germline V lookup: CDR1 SGHNT, CDR2 YYREEE (reference sequence). Trimming pared 4 bases from V and 2 bases from J, leaving 12 bases between. The CDR3 covers 14 residues. The rearrangement uses TRBV5-4 and TRBJ2-5; weak D call: TRBD1 (5 bases). Material: PBMCs or T cells enriched from blood (not recorded which). This receptor was taken from a woman under 40 who had recovered from COVID-19. CDR3 nucleotides: TGTGCCAGCAGCCGAGACAGATTTCAAGAGACCCAGTACTTC. Encoded protein: CASSRDRFQETQYF.